This TCR beta chain was sequenced during a study of tumour-infiltrating T cells in Burkitt lymphoma. On the study more broadly: This cohort included all epidemiological subtypes of Burkitt lymphoma. Repertoire clonality predicted overall and progression-free survival.

In regard to this clone: No antigen is known for it.

The study's findings and limits: Several public clonotypes recurred in numerous Burkitt lymphoma patients.

Here immunoSEQ multiplex PCR was the method, and the copy in TCRdb shows in-frame clones only, minus some. The sample has around 48,000 clones; approximately 31% are singletons. Trimming stripped 2 bases from V and 8 bases from J, with 7 bases between. The CDR3 is made up of 13 amino acids. Per the germline V gene, CDR1 is SEHNR and CDR2 is FQNEAQ (reference sequence). Input material: tumor tissue. This clonotype was obtained from a human donor with Burkitt lymphoma. The V gene is TRBV7-9, the J gene TRBJ1-6; D ambiguous. For the CDR3, the DNA is TGTGCCAGCAGCTTACCTGGGGATTCACCCCTCCACTTT. Translated: CASSLPGDSPLHF.